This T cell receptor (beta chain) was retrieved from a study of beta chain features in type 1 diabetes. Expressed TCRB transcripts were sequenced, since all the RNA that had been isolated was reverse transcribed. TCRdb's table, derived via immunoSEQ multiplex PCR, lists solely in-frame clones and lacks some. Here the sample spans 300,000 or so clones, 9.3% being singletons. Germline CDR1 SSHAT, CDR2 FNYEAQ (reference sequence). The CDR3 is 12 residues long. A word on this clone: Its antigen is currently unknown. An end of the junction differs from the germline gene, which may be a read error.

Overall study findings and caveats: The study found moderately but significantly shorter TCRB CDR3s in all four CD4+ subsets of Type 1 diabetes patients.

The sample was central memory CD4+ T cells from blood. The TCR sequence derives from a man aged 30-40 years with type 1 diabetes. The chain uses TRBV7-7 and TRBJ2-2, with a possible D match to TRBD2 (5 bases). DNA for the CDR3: TGTGCTAGCAGCGAGGGAACCGGGGAGCTGTTTTTT. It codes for CASSEGTGELFF.